These T cell receptor beta chains were read from a single sample in a study of blood T cell repertoires in COVID-19. The assay was immunoSEQ multiplex PCR, and TCRdb's table has in-frame clones only and misses some. In the table there are approximately 200,000 clones, roughly 94% of which are singletons. The sequencing sample was made of peripheral blood. Source of these receptors: a man aged 25-45 years with COVID-19, enrolled during active disease. Each CDR3 is given with its conserved first and last residue. The D gene is left open where the match is weak. Only part of the rows carry a size: once, few, many, or a class if the clone is expanded.

>TRBJ2-1|12|TRBV6-6|-|-
TGTGCCAGCAGTTACCGAAGGACTATTATTTTCTTC
CASSYRRTIIFF
>TRBJ1-1|14|TRBV5-5|-|-
TGTGCCAGCAGCTTGGATTGGAGGAACACTGAAGCTTTCTTT
CASSLDWRNTEAFF
>TRBJ1-4|17|TRBV4-1|-|-
TGCGCCAGCAGCCAAGCCGGAAGCGGTGGGGCTAATGAAAAACTGTTTTTT
CASSQAGSGGANEKLFF
>TRBJ1-4|15|TRBV30|-|-
TGTGCCTGGAATCCGAAACAGGCCCTTAATGAAAAACTGTTTTTT
CAWNPKQALNEKLFF
>TRBJ2-3|15|TRBV3-1/TRBV3-2|-|TRBD2
TGTGCCAGCACTACCGGGACTAGCGGGGGGGATACGCAGTATTTT
CASTTGTSGGDTQYF
>TRBJ1-5|15|TRBV21-1|-|-
TGTGCCAGCAGCAAAAAGACAAATAGCAATCAGCCCCAGCATTTT
CASSKKTNSNQPQHF
>TRBJ2-3|16|TRBV5-5|-|TRBD2
TGTGCCAGCAGCCGACTAGCGGGGGGACGCACAGATACGCAGTATTTT
CASSRLAGGRTDTQYF
>TRBJ1-5|13|TRBV12-3/TRBV12-4|-|TRBD1
TGTGCCAGCAGTTTGGACAGGGGACAGCCCCAGCATTTT
CASSLDRGQPQHF
>TRBJ1-5|14|TRBV7-2|-|-
TGTGCCAGCAGCCAAGGGAGCGGGGCTCAGCCCCAGCATTTT
CASSQGSGAQPQHF
>TRBJ2-7|12|TRBV7-9|-|-
TGTGCCAGCAGCTCACAGTTATACGAGCAGTACTTC
CASSSQLYEQYF
>TRBJ2-4|17|TRBV19|-|-
TGTGCCAGTAGTACCCTAGGACAGATTGGAGCCAAAAACATTCAGTACTTC
CASSTLGQIGAKNIQYF
>TRBJ1-5|13|TRBV27|-|TRBD1
TGTGCCAGCAGTCCCGGGGACAGTCGGCCCCAGCATTTT
CASSPGDSRPQHF
>TRBJ2-7|17|TRBV3-1/TRBV3-2|-|TRBD1
TGTGCCAGCAGCCAATCTACTTGGACAGGAGGAACCTACGAGCAGTACTTC
CASSQSTWTGGTYEQYF
>TRBJ1-1|12|TRBV19|-|TRBD1
TGTGCCAGTAGCCAAATCAGGGGGGAAGCTTTCTTT
CASSQIRGEAFF
>TRBJ1-3|15|TRBV9|-|-
TGTGCCAGCAGCGTAAACGGAGACTCTGGAAACACCATATATTTT
CASSVNGDSGNTIYF
>TRBJ1-2|17|TRBV2|-|TRBD1
TGTGCCAGCACCCCGCTAGTGACAGGGGGGCCTAACTATGGCTACACCTTC
CASTPLVTGGPNYGYTF
>TRBJ1-1|14|TRBV11-2|-|-
TGTGCCAGCAGCTTATCTACAGGCTATGCTTTAGCTTTCTTT
CASSLSTGYALAFF
>TRBJ2-1|12|TRBV2|-|-
TGTGCCAGCAGCCAGGATTACAATGAGCAGTTCTTC
CASSQDYNEQFF
>TRBJ2-3|15|TRBV19|once|-
TGTGCCAGTAGTATTAGCCGGCTACGCACAGATACGCAGTATTTT
CASSISRLRTDTQYF
>TRBJ2-7|13|TRBV18|-|TRBD1
TGTGCCAGCTCACCAGGGACAGGCTACGAGCAGTACTTC
CASSPGTGYEQYF
>TRBJ1-2|14|TRBV18|-|-
TGTGCCAGCTCACCCGGAGCAGGGAGGAATGGCTACACCTTC
CASSPGAGRNGYTF
>TRBJ1-2|13|TRBV7-6|once|-
TGTGCCAGCAGCTTAAGCGGGTACTATGGCTACACCTTC
CASSLSGYYGYTF
>TRBJ1-2|13|TRBV9|-|-
TGTGCCAGCAGCTCTGGAGGGCCTCGGGGCTACACCTTC
CASSSGGPRGYTF
>TRBJ2-1|17|TRBV7-9|-|-
TGTGCCAGCAGCTTAGCTACGGGCGGGTACTCCTACAATGAGCAGTTCTTC
CASSLATGGYSYNEQFF
>TRBJ2-7|15|TRBV6-1|-|TRBD2
TGTGCCAGCAGTGAAGCTCTAGCGGGGGGTGGAGAGCAGTACTTC
CASSEALAGGGEQYF
>TRBJ1-1|15|TRBV19|-|TRBD1
TGTGCCAGTAGTACGATACAGGGGCGGGGCACTGAAGCTTTCTTT
CASSTIQGRGTEAFF
>TRBJ1-1|13|TRBV6-5|-|-
TGTGCCAGCAGTTCCCCCATGAACACTGAAGCTTTCTTT
CASSSPMNTEAFF
>TRBJ1-1|15|TRBV5-1|-|TRBD1
TGCGCCAGCAGCTTGGATGGCAGGGGGACGACTGAAGCTTTCTTT
CASSLDGRGTTEAFF
>TRBJ1-1|15|TRBV2|-|-
TGTGCCAGCAGTGAAGCGCTTATTGGAGACACTGAAGCTTTCTTT
CASSEALIGDTEAFF
>TRBJ1-6|14|TRBV25-1|-|-
TGTGCCAGCAGTGGCCAGGCCAGAAATTCACCCCTCCACTTT
CASSGQARNSPLHF
>TRBJ2-3|13|TRBV5-6|-|-
TGTGCCAGCAGCTTCCAGGGGCGGGATACGCAGTATTTT
CASSFQGRDTQYF
>TRBJ2-1|13|TRBV2|-|-
TGTGCCAGCAGTGAATGGGGGGTGGGTGAGCAGTTCTTC
CASSEWGVGEQFF
>TRBJ2-3|14|TRBV6-5|-|-
TGTGCCAGCAGCCCAACAGGGATTGCAGATACGCAGTATTTT
CASSPTGIADTQYF
>TRBJ1-1|15|TRBV2|once|TRBD1
TGTGCCAGCAGTTCTCAGGGGGTCGAGAACACTGAAGCTTTCTTT
CASSSQGVENTEAFF
>TRBJ1-1|15|TRBV7-6|-|TRBD1
TGTGCCAGCACGGGCGCAGGGGGCCCGAACACTGAAGCTTTCTTT
CASTGAGGPNTEAFF
>TRBJ1-2|15|TRBV30|-|TRBD1
TGTGCCTGGAGTCCGAGGGACAGATTTAACTATGGCTACACCTTC
CAWSPRDRFNYGYTF
>TRBJ1-2|14|TRBV19|-|-
TGTGCCAGTAGTACCACAGGTTCCCACTATGGCTACACCTTC
CASSTTGSHYGYTF
>TRBJ2-7|15|TRBV28|-|-
TGTGCCAGCAGTGGGCCCGGGACTGACCACTACGAGCAGTACTTC
CASSGPGTDHYEQYF
>TRBJ1-1|16|TRBV5-4|-|TRBD1
TGTGCCAGCAGCTATGGACAGGGGGCCTCCTATACTGAAGCTTTCTTT
CASSYGQGASYTEAFF